This T cell receptor beta chain was sequenced in a study of blood T cell repertoires in COVID-19. The overall study: From the United States, Italy and Spain came samples of acute and convalescent COVID-19. PBMCs, B-cell-depleted T cells, or T cells were the source of the cDNA or gDNA that made up the material.

Original data processing: Amplification of reference gene primers was used by the study to estimate nucleated cell counts. Here immunoSEQ multiplex PCR was the method, and the copy in TCRdb shows in-frame clones only, minus some. V and J calls and clone size come straight from that table; D and trimming were deduced from the DNA. Of about 54,000 clones listed, about nine tenths are singletons. Germline CDR1 LGHDT, CDR2 YNNKEL (reference sequence). V lost 2 bases, J lost 7 bases, and 17 bases stayed unmatched. The CDR3 totals 21 residues. This TCR derives from a human donor in a cohort sampled during active COVID-19. Input material: peripheral blood. The chain links TRBV3-1 (or the pseudogene TRBV3-2) to TRBJ2-2; TRBD2 matches at 15 bases. As DNA, the CDR3 is TGTGCCAGCAGCCAATCCCTACCCGGGACTAGCGGGAGGCCCTGGGGCGGGGAGCTGTTTTTT. Amino acid sequence: CASSQSLPGTSGRPWGGELFF.